The T cell receptor beta chain under discussion was sequenced for a study of blood T cells in healthy people across ages (dated by TCRdb to 2014 to 2015). Describing the broader study: In model experiments, template switching captured roughly one uniquely barcoded TCR beta cDNA molecule for every two T cells. The study analyzed two additional independent replicas of 1 million unique cDNA reads from the same blood draw for two donors, one aged 18 to 30 and one aged 80 or older. The study measured age-related changes in TCR beta repertoire diversity using deep sequencing normalized with unique cDNA molecular identifiers. To avoid experimental bias, donors of different ages were randomly spread across the sequencing lanes. Donors were grouped into four age groups: young (average 16 years), middle-aged (roughly 37), aged (about 60) and long-lived (around 82). Findings and caveats that apply to the study as a whole: Donor CMV infection status was unknown, potentially confounding age-related changes in expanded clonotypes. Since profiling was done on bulk unsorted PBMCs, naive and antigen-experienced compartments could not be conclusively compared. Observed TCR beta diversity per million T cells fell roughly linearly with age, and a significant reduction was already apparent by age roughly 40. Compared with the aged group, the long-lived group had more naive CD4+ T cells, fewer expanded clones and increased TCR diversity, a pattern suggesting age selection. Estimates of total diversity from one million sequenced T cells were regarded as lower bounds and underestimates. A strong correlation was found between observed TCR beta diversity and the percentage of naive T cells measured by flow cytometry.

Clipping removes 5 bases from V and 0 bases from J, with 6 as the unmatched junction base count. According to the germline V gene, CDR1 reads MDHEN and CDR2 reads SYDVKM. The cysteine opens and the phenylalanine closes a CDR3 of 15 amino acids. Left in the record is the CDR3 DNA by itself, 45 bases read in frame from the first base. As regards this clonotype: What antigen it recognizes has not been identified. No base qualities exist here, and no much larger clone lies one base off it.

The receptor library was made with 5' RACE. Instrument on record: Illumina HiSeq 2500. A second PCR of roughly 6 to 11 cycles was run with a J-beta primer mix and a sample-barcoded 5' primer. Each TCR beta cDNA molecule received a unique molecular identifier from a template-switch 5' adaptor carrying 12 random nucleotides. Each sample yielded at least 2.5 million CDR3-containing paired-end reads. All of the RNA was converted into first-strand cDNA using the Mint cDNA synthesis kit, with a TRBC-specific oligonucleotide serving as the primer. After uracil-DNA glycosylase treatment, a first 18-cycle PCR used universal primers M1SS and BC2_uni_R on all cDNA. Concerning the study's data processing: Normalization of each sample was performed by random selection of 1 million high-quality reads, each carrying a distinct molecular identifier. Instead of being binned into consensus sequences, reads that shared molecular identifiers were thrown out. MiTCR, run with a Q25 quality threshold and the strictest error-elimination algorithm, handled CDR3 identification, clonotype clustering and error correction. A nonparametric unseen species model with Euler transformation was used to estimate a lower bound on total TCR beta diversity. The public sequencing data were trimmed at Q25 with fastp and processed into clonotypes with MiXCR by TCRdb, which kept only in-frame beta chains. Every CDR3 protein is listed once, alongside the most common genes and DNA of its rows. The V and J calls and clone size are TCRdb's, not the authors'. In all, the sample holds 550,000 to 600,000 distinct CDR3 sequences, and approximately 27% of those were seen once. Less than 20% of the sample is in the top ten clones.

Donors were roughly 40 systemically healthy Caucasian individuals from Russia aged roughly 6 to 100 years. About 10 milliliters of peripheral blood were collected from each donor into EDTA-treated Vacutainer tubes. PBMCs were isolated by Ficoll-Paque density-gradient centrifugation, with at least 6 million obtained per sample. Trizol reagent was used to extract total RNA from the PBMCs, yielding at least 6 micrograms per sample. Naive CD45RAhigh/CD27high T cell percentages were measured by flow cytometry on a PBMC aliquot from every donor. The origin of this receptor is a woman aged 65 to 85 in good health. The source material was blood. The chain joins TRBV28 to TRBJ1-1, and 7 junctional nucleotides match TRBD1. In nucleotides, the sequence is TGTGCCAGCAGTACGGGGACAGCTTTGAACACTGAAGCTTTCTTT. This sequence encodes CASSTGTALNTEAFF.